The rows below give T cell receptor beta chains drawn from one sample of a study of cytomegalovirus exposure and HLA in healthy donors. Sequencing used immunoSEQ multiplex PCR; TCRdb keeps in-frame clones, though not all of them. The sample records roughly 140,000 clones, approximately 84% being singletons. Material for sequencing was PBMCs. Receptors were obtained from a woman aged 55-70 years in good health and CMV-seropositive. CDR3s leave out the opening cysteine and the closing phenylalanine or tryptophan. Each record gives: V gene, D gene, J gene, CDR3 protein. A D gene is named only where the DNA matches it firmly.

>TRBV7-2|TRBD1|TRBJ1-3
ASSLGTGGSSGNTIY
>TRBV5-1|NA|TRBJ2-7
ASSLGEMQY
>TRBV11-3|NA|TRBJ1-4
ASSSVVANEKLF
>TRBV28|NA|TRBJ1-1
ASRLRGGNTEAF
>TRBV7-9|NA|TRBJ2-3
ASSFRRSDTQY
>TRBV30|NA|TRBJ1-5
AWSLAGNQPQH
>TRBV12-5|NA|TRBJ1-5
ASAPSPNQPQH
>TRBV5-4|TRBD1|TRBJ1-5
AGRGQGGGQPQH
>TRBV9|TRBD2|TRBJ2-2
ASSVARLAGVSDTGELF
>TRBV19|TRBD1|TRBJ1-1
ASSMPTGQLNTEAF
>TRBV11-2|TRBD2|TRBJ2-5
ASSLGTSGQETQY
>TRBV28|NA|TRBJ2-1
ASSGLTGSYNEQF
>TRBV11-2|TRBD2|NA
ASSQLAASYEQY
>TRBV4-3|TRBD2|TRBJ2-1
ASSQGTSDYNEQF
>TRBV18|TRBD1|TRBJ1-2
ASSPPGQGFYT
>TRBV5-1|TRBD1|TRBJ2-5
ASSLGDRVQETQY
>TRBV4-3|NA|TRBJ2-3
ASSPQGGSYSQIGSQY
>TRBV28|NA|TRBJ1-1
ASSLGREGAF
>TRBV10-3|NA|TRBJ2-3
AMKGDSSTDTQY
>TRBV29-1|NA|TRBJ1-1
SATVTEAF
>TRBV4-2|TRBD2|TRBJ2-5
ASSPGAGGQETQY
>TRBV4-3|TRBD1|TRBJ1-1
ASSQDLQGGMNTEAF
>TRBV30|NA|TRBJ1-1
AWSVESLNTEAF
>TRBV29-1|NA|TRBJ2-7
SVGGGTYEQY
>TRBV4-2|TRBD2|TRBJ2-1
ASSRVAGGENEQF
>TRBV19|NA|TRBJ2-7
ASQEGGNEQY
>TRBV7-9|NA|TRBJ1-3
ASSLSTRAAGNTIY
>TRBV5-1|TRBD1|TRBJ2-2
ASSGTGGDTGELF